The clone carrying this T cell receptor beta chain has at least ten counts. The CDR3 loop spans 16 amino acids. Unmatched junction bases numbered 9, after V lost 4 bases and J lost 8 bases. Germline V gives CDR1 SGHVS, CDR2 FQNEAQ. TCR beta CDR3 regions were amplified from RNA transcripts. In the first-round RT-PCR of the TCR CDR3, the HTBI primer set was used. TCRdb analysed the multiplex PCR reads with MiXCR anew, one entry per CDR3 protein. The table has about 640,000 distinct CDR3 sequences, less than 25% seen once. This sample stems from a study of T cells in Graves' hyperthyroidism and ophthalmopathy.

Input material: blood. V gene TRBV7-8 combines with J gene TRBJ1-6, with TRBD1 matching 9 bases. The receptor comes from a man aged 25-45 years with Graves' ophthalmopathy. The CDR3 DNA is TGTGCCAGCAGCTCGGGTCCGGGACAGGGTTATTCACCCCTCCACTTT. This sequence encodes CASSSGPGQGYSPLHF.